This T cell receptor beta chain was obtained from a study of cytomegalovirus exposure and HLA in healthy donors. Study results and limitations: An analysis that came later showed most CMV-associated TCR beta chains appearing HLA-restricted. Across donors, most TCRs were seen rarely, yet some public ones were widespread. Immune exposure information comprised only CMV serostatus.

As regards this clone: Its cognate antigen is unknown.

The PCR had 60 Vbeta and 13 Jbeta primers. TCRdb keeps only in-frame clones here, not all; method: immunoSEQ multiplex PCR. Here the sample spans 150,000 to 200,000 clones, roughly 90% being singletons. The CDR3 is 15 residues long. Germline CDR1 MGHRA, CDR2 YSYEKL. Trimming at V came to 7 bases and at J to 9 bases, leaving 12 bases not matched to a gene. The rearrangement joins TRBV4-1 to TRBJ2-2; 9 nucleotides align to TRBD1. The TCR comes from a girl younger than two in good health and CMV-seronegative. Sequencing used PBMCs. CDR3 sequence reads: CASTPGRQGGRELFF. The CDR3 bases are TGCGCCAGCACCCCGGGGAGACAGGGGGGCCGGGAGCTGTTTTTT.